This T cell receptor (beta chain) came from a study of cytomegalovirus exposure and HLA in healthy donors. The PCR employed 60 Vbeta primers together with 13 Jbeta primers. The repertoire was sequenced with immunoSEQ multiplex PCR; TCRdb's copy has only in-frame clones and lacks some. This table holds around 82,000 clones, about 79% found once. CDR3 size: 15 residues. Losses at the gene ends were 4 bases for V and 7 bases for J; bases not matched to a gene: 10. Germline CDR1 and CDR2: ENHRY and SYGVKD. The chain joins TRBV10-3 to TRBJ2-7; 10 bases agree with TRBD2. The source of this sequence is a male donor in good health and CMV-seropositive. Sequencing was done on a sample of PBMCs. This CDR3 is CAISGLAGALGEQYF. Here the CDR3 DNA reads TGTGCCATCAGTGGGCTAGCGGGGGCTCTGGGTGAGCAGTACTTC.